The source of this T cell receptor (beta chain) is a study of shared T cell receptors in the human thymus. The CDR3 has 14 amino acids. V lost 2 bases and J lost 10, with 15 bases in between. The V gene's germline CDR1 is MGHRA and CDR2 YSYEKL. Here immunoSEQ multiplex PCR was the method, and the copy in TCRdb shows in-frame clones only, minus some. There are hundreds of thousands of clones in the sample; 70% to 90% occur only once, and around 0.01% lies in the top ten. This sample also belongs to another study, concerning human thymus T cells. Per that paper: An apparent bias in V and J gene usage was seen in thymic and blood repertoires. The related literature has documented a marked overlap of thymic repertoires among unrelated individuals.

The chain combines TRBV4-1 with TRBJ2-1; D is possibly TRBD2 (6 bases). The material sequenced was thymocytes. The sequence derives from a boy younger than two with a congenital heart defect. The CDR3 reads CASSQKTRFNEQFF. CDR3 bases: TGCGCCAGCAGCCAAAAGACTAGATTTAACGAGCAGTTCTTC.